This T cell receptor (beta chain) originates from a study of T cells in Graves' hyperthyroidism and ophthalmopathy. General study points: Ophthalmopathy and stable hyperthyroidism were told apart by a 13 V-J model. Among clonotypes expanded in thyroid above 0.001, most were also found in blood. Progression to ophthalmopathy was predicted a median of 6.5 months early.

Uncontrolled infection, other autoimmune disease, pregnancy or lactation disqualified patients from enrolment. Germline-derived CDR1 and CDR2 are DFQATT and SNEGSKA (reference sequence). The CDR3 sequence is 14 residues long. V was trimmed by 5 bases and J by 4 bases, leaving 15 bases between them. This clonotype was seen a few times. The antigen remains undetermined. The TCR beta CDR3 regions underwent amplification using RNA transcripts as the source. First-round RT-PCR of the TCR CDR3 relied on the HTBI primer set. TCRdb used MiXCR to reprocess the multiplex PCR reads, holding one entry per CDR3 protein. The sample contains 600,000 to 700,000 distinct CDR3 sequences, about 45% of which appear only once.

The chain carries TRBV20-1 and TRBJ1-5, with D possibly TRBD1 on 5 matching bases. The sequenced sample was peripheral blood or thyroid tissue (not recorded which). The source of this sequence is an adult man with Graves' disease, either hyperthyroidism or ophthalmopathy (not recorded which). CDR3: CSAEGAGSNQPQHF. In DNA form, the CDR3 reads TGCAGTGCTGAAGGGGCAGGGAGTAATCAGCCCCAGCATTTT.